This T cell receptor (beta chain) was found in a study of T cells after yellow fever vaccination. TCRdb reprocessed the 5' RACE reads via MiXCR and lists one record per CDR3 protein. The data show 130,000 or so distinct CDR3 sequences, 13% to 15% seen once. Between the trimmed V and J ends, which lost 8 bases and 5 bases, there was a span of 10 bases. Germline V gene data show CDR1 as MNHEY and CDR2 as SVGEGT. CDR3 length: 12 residues. The starting material was CD8+ T cells sorted from PBMCs, obtained 5 days after the yellow fever booster vaccination. The rearrangement links TRBV6-2 or TRBV6-3 to TRBJ1-5, with D uncertain. The sequence was obtained from a man aged 18 to 30 who received the YFV17D yellow fever vaccine. The CDR3 bases are TGTGCCAGCGGAGACACGGATCAGCCCCAGCATTTT. This encodes CASGDTDQPQHF.